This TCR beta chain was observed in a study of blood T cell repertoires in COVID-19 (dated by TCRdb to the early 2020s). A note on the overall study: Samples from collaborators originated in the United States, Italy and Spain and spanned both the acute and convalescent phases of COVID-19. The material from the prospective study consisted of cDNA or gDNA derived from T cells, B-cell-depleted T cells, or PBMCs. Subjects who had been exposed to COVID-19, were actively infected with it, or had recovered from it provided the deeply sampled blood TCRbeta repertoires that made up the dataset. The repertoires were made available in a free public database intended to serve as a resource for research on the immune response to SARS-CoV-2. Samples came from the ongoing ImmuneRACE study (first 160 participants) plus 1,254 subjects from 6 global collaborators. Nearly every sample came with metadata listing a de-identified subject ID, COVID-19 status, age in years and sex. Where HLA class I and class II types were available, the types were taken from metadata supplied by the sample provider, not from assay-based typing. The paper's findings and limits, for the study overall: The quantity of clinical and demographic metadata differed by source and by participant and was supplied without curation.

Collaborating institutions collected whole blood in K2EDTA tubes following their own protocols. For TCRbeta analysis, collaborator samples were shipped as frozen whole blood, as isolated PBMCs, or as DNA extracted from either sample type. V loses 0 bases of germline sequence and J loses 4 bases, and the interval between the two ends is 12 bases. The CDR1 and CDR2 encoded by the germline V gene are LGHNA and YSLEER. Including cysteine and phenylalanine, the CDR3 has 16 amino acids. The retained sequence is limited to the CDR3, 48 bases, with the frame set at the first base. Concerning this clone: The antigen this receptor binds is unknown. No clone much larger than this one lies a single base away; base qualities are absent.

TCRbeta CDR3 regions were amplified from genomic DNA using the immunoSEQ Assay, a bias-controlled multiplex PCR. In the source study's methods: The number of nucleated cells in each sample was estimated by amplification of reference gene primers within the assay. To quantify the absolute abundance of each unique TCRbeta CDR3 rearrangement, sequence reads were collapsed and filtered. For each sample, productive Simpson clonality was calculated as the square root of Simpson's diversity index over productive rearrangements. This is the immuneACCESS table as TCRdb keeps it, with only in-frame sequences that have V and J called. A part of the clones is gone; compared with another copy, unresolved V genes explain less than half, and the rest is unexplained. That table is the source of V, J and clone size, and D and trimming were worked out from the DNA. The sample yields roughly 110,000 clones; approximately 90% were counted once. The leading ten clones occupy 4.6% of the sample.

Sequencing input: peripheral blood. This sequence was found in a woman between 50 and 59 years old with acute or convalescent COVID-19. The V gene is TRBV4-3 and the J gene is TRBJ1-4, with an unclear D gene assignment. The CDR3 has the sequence CASSQDFNSRNEKLFF. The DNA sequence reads TGCGCCAGCAGCCAAGATTTTAACAGCCGTAATGAAAAACTGTTTTTT.